The 10 T cell receptor beta chains listed next were all sequenced from one sample in a study of molecular identifiers for immune sequencing clone quantification. TCRdb ran MiXCR on the PCR reads and lists one entry per CDR3 protein. This table has about 500,000 distinct CDR3 sequences, around 23% appearing once. The sample was naive CD8+ T cells from blood, with Jurkat cell RNA spiked in. Subset in this sample: FACS-sorted CD8+CD4-CCR7+CD45RA+ naive T cells. The source is a human donor in good health. Some libraries in this study had Jurkat cell RNA spiked in.

The V and J genes are TRBV4-3 and TRBJ2-5; the D is unclear. The length of the CDR3 is 17 residues. CDR1 and CDR2 from the germline V gene are LGHNA and YSLEER. The V end lost 0 bases, the J end lost 2 bases, and 16 bases lay between the germline ends. CDR3 loop: CASSQDLDGWRQETQYF. The CDR3 nucleotides read TGCGCCAGCAGCCAAGATCTCGATGGTTGGCGGCAAGAGACCCAGTACTTC.

The table lists this clonotype with many counts. The genes are TRBV28 and TRBJ2-2; possibly TRBD1 for D (6 bases). Germline CDR1 and CDR2: MDHEN and SYDVKM. The CDR3 extends over 16 amino acids. Between the trimmed V and J ends, which lost 5 bases and 0 bases, there was a span of 13 bases. The CDR3 reads CASSVGHSTNTGELFF. As DNA, the CDR3 is TGTGCCAGCAGTGTGGGACACAGTACGAACACCGGGGAGCTGTTTTTT.

About this clonotype itself: The CDR3 ends on some other residue instead of the conserved phenylalanine or tryptophan, so this is likely a read error. The chain uses TRBV30 and TRBJ2-7; TRBD1 or TRBD2 may be the D gene (5 bases each). The CDR3 spans 12 residues. V was shortened by 2 bases and J by 7 bases, with 12 bases between the two germline ends. Per germline, CDR1 GTSNPN and CDR2 SVGIG (reference sequence). CDR3 amino acids: CAWSTPWGEQYS. The CDR3 DNA reads as TGTGCCTGGAGTACCCCGTGGGGGGAGCAGTACTCC.

A few counts support this clonotype. V and J are TRBV7-9 and TRBJ2-5, with a tentative D call TRBD1 (6 bases). The CDR3 has 19 residues. Germline values: CDR1 SEHNR, CDR2 FQNEAQ (reference sequence). The V gene lost 4 bases and the J gene lost 1 base, with 25 bases spanning the gap. The CDR3 DNA sequence: TGTGCCAGCAGCTCGTCCGGGACACGGGTCTTACGGTCCCAAGAGACCCAGTACTTC. Residues: CASSSSGTRVLRSQETQYF.

This clonotype was seen a few times. V usage is TRBV20-1 and J usage is TRBJ2-1; 9 bases map to TRBD2. CDR1 and CDR2 (germline): DFQATT, SNEGSKA (reference sequence). V was pared by 4 bases and J by 7 bases, with 5 bases of the junction left unmatched. The CDR3 has 13 amino acids. CDR3 nucleotides: TGCAGTGCTATAGCGGGGGACGGGAATGAGCAGTTCTTC. Its protein is CSAIAGDGNEQFF.

As regards this clonotype: A much larger clonotype is one base distant, so this may be a read error. The J gene is TRBJ1-1, the V gene TRBV5-1; a weak D match, TRBD1 (6 bases). Germline loops: CDR1 SGHRS, CDR2 YFSETQ. This CDR3 region has 15 residues. The DNA for the CDR3 is TGCTCCAGCAGCTTACGGGACATCGGTTTGCCTGAAGCTTTCTTT. As protein: CSSSLRDIGLPEAFF.

As concerns this clonotype: This may be a read error, as it is one base from a much larger clone. This sequence joins TRBV29-1 and TRBJ2-5; no firm D call. CDR3 size: 12 residues. In germline, CDR1 is SQVTM, CDR2 ANQGSEA. The V and J ends lost 3 bases and 0 bases respectively, with 5 bases between them. CDR3 bases: TGCAGCGTTGATAGGCACCAAGAGACCCAGTACTTC. Translation gives CSVDRHQETQYF.

Worth noting for this clonotype: A much larger clone lies one base from this, so it may be a read error. No conserved phenylalanine or tryptophan ends this CDR3, so it is likely a read error. Here the CDR3 DNA reads TGCGCCAGCAGAGACGCGGAGGAGCAGTACTCC. It codes for CASRDAEEQYS. The chain links TRBV5-1 to TRBJ2-7; D is unresolved. Germline CDR1 and CDR2: SGHRS and YFSETQ. Trimming left V 5 bases short and J 7 bases short, with 10 bases between. The CDR3 has 11 amino acids.

This clonotype was counted ten times or more. This chain connects TRBV7-9 to TRBJ2-2; 8 bases match TRBD1. The V gene's germline CDR1 is SEHNR and CDR2 FQNEAQ (reference sequence). The length of the CDR3 is 15 residues. The ends lost 5 bases at V and 6 bases at J; junction bases unmatched: 8. The CDR3 loop is CASSTDRELAGELFF. In DNA form, the CDR3 reads TGTGCCAGCAGCACGGACAGGGAACTGGCCGGGGAGCTGTTTTTT.

The chain joins TRBV2 to TRBJ2-7; 7 bases agree with TRBD1. This CDR3 has 15 residues. The ends lost 3 bases at V and 3 bases at J; junction bases unmatched: 8. CDR1 is SNHLY, CDR2 FYNNEI, per germline. Written as DNA, the CDR3 is TGTGCCAGCAGTGAGGACAGGTCTGCTTACTACGAGCAGTACTTC. This encodes CASSEDRSAYYEQYF.